The 27 T cell receptor beta chains below come from one sample, sequenced in a study of response to subunit inactivated influenza vaccine. TCRdb reprocessed the RT-PCR reads via MiXCR and lists one record per CDR3 protein. The table lists over 650,000 distinct CDR3 sequences, less than 20% of them singletons. This specimen was PBMCs from blood, taken 5 to 6 days after vaccination. These receptors originate from a man aged 50 to 59 who received an inactivated influenza vaccine.

This sequence joins TRBV28 and TRBJ2-7; 7 nucleotides align to TRBD2. The germline gives CDR1 MDHEN, CDR2 SYDVKM. Losses at the gene ends were 5 bases for V and 6 bases for J; bases not matched to a gene: 7. The CDR3 runs 13 residues. The CDR3 DNA is TGTGCCAGCAGTCCCCGAGAGCGGGGCGAGCAGTACTTC. Translation: CASSPRERGEQYF.

Comment on this clonotype: Since a much larger clone is just one base distant, this may be a read error. This chain links TRBV29-1 with TRBJ2-5; weak D call: TRBD2 (6 bases). The germline V and J ends were trimmed by 6 bases and 5 bases, with 10 bases remaining between them. Germline lookup yields CDR1 SQVTM and CDR2 ANQGSEA. The CDR3 has 11 residues. The CDR3 bases are TGCAGCGTGCGGACTAACGAGACCCAGTACTTC. Residues: CSVRTNETQYF.

This chain connects TRBV12-3 or TRBV12-4 to TRBJ1-4; maybe TRBD1 (5 bases). With 5 bases removed from V and 5 bases from J, the gap between germline ends came to 18 bases. This CDR3 is 16 amino acids long. The chain's CDR3 is CASSPLGRGRNEKLFF. The CDR3 nucleotides are TGTGCCAGCAGTCCCCTCGGTAGGGGCAGGAATGAAAAACTGTTTTTT.

This chain uses TRBV19 with TRBJ2-7, with D perhaps matching TRBD1 (6 bases). Germline CDR1 LNHDA, CDR2 SQIVND (reference sequence). This CDR3 is built from 15 residues. V dropped 4 bases and J dropped 0 bases, with 13 bases sitting between them. The CDR3 loop is CASSTRDTSSYEQYF. The CDR3 coding sequence is TGTGCCAGTAGTACACGGGACACGAGCTCCTACGAGCAGTACTTC.

This clonotype has only a few counts. The chain has TRBV12-3 or TRBV12-4 and TRBJ2-3; D perhaps matches TRBD2 (5 bases). CDR3 size: 14 residues. Trimming took off 3 bases at V and 2 bases at J, with 9 bases between the two ends. DNA for the CDR3: TGTGCCAGCAGTTTCGGCGGGCACACAGATACGCAGTATTTT. Translation gives CASSFGGHTDTQYF.

This clonotype was detected a few times. In DNA form, the CDR3 reads TGTGCCAGCAGCCTCCGGACTAGCGGGGTGCACAATGAGCAGTTCTTC. This codes for CASSLRTSGVHNEQFF. The rearrangement joins TRBV6-2 or TRBV6-3 to TRBJ2-1, with 12 bases aligning to TRBD2. Unmatched junction bases numbered 8, after V lost 6 bases and J lost 5 bases. CDR3 length equals 16 residues. Germline V gives CDR1 MNHEY, CDR2 SVGEGT.

This clonotype was observed a few times. The V and J genes are TRBV11-2 and TRBJ1-6; 9 bases map to TRBD1. V lost 4 bases and J lost 9; bases outside the gene matches: 7. Per the germline V gene, CDR1 is SGHAT and CDR2 is FQNNGV. The CDR3 extends over 15 amino acids. For the CDR3, the DNA is TGTGCCAGCAGCTATAAAGGACAGGGGAGTTCACCCCTCCACTTT. As protein: CASSYKGQGSSPLHF.

The chain recombines TRBV12-3 or TRBV12-4 with TRBJ2-1; 13 bases agree with TRBD2. Unmatched junction bases numbered 8, after V lost 7 bases and J lost 8 bases. This CDR3 is 15 amino acids long. CDR3 nucleotide sequence: TGTGCCAGCACCGGACTAGCGGGGGAGAGTTATGAGCAGTTCTTC. Protein product: CASTGLAGESYEQFF.

This clonotype occurred a few times. This chain connects TRBV18 to TRBJ2-7, with 8 bases aligning to TRBD1. V gave up 2 bases and J gave up 3 bases; unmatched junction bases: 6. The germline CDR1 and CDR2 sequences are KGHSH and LQKENI. The CDR3 is made up of 15 amino acids. CDR3 nucleotide sequence: TGTGCCAGCTCACCAGGACAGGGCCTGAACTACGAGCAGTACTTC. Its protein is CASSPGQGLNYEQYF.

Worth noting for this clonotype: This clone may be a read error of a much larger clone one base away. The J gene is TRBJ2-2, the V gene TRBV29-1; TRBD2 matches at 8 bases. Germline V CDR1 and CDR2: SQVTM, ANQGSEA. There are 15 residues in the CDR3. This CDR3 reads CRVSVSAGVTGELFF. CDR3 sequence (DNA): TGCAGGGTCAGCGTATCAGCGGGAGTAACCGGGGAGCTGTTTTTT.

The rearrangement uses TRBV9 and TRBJ2-2, with D possibly TRBD2 on 6 matching bases. V shed 0 bases and J shed 7 bases, with 10 bases lying between them. The CDR3 runs to 14 residues. The germline V gene has CDR1 SGDLS and CDR2 YYNGEE. The CDR3 reads CASSVGLGDGELFF. The CDR3 nucleotides read TGTGCCAGCAGCGTAGGACTAGGTGACGGGGAGCTGTTTTTT.

This clonotype has just a few counts. The chain employs TRBV5-1 and TRBJ2-4; 10 nucleotides line up with TRBD2. V shed 1 base and J 3 bases; nucleotides not matched to a gene: 4. The CDR3 sequence is 16 residues long. Germline V gene data show CDR1 as SGHRS and CDR2 as YFSETQ. For the CDR3, the DNA is TGCGCCAGCAGCTTGTTGGCTAGCGGGGGCAAAAACATTCAGTACTTC. This codes for CASSLLASGGKNIQYF.

This clonotype turned up a few times. The gene calls are TRBV20-1 and TRBJ1-5, with 7 positions matching TRBD1. V lost 5 bases, J lost 3 bases, and 7 bases stayed unmatched. The germline V gene has CDR1 DFQATT and CDR2 SNEGSKA (reference sequence). This CDR3 has 14 amino acids. CDR3 sequence (DNA): TGCAGTGCTGTACAGGGGAGGAACAATCAGCCCCAGCATTTT. Translated, it gives CSAVQGRNNQPQHF.

The chain carries TRBV3-1 and TRBJ2-7; D is perhaps TRBD1 (5 bases). This CDR3 has 14 residues. The ends were cut back, 4 bases at V and 4 bases at J, with 14 bases in the middle. Germline-derived CDR1 and CDR2 are LGHDT and YNNKEL (reference sequence). Here the CDR3 reads CASSPGRVAYEQYF. The CDR3 bases are TGTGCCAGCAGCCCGGGCAGGGTGGCGTACGAGCAGTACTTC.

The chain joins TRBV5-1 to TRBJ2-1, with 9 positions matching TRBD2. CDR1 is SGHRS, CDR2 YFSETQ, per germline. Losses at the gene ends were 5 bases for V and 1 base for J; bases not matched to a gene: 7. CDR3 length: 16 amino acids. The CDR3 region has the DNA TGCGCCAGCAGTTCTAGCGGGATAGGGTCCTACAATGAGCAGTTCTTC. This translates into CASSSSGIGSYNEQFF.

This clonotype has more than one count but fewer than ten. The chain carries TRBV27 and TRBJ2-7; D is uncertain. V was cut by 4 bases and J by 0 bases, with 7 bases left in between. The CDR3 has 13 amino acids. Germline lookup yields CDR1 MNHEY and CDR2 SMNVEV (reference sequence). The CDR3 DNA is TGTGCCAGCAGTTACATGAGCTCCTACGAGCAGTACTTC. Protein sequence: CASSYMSSYEQYF.

The chain combines TRBV20-1 with TRBJ2-5, with 7 positions matching TRBD2. With 0 bases clipped from V and 5 bases from J, the junction kept 6 bases outside the gene matches. The CDR3 length is 14 residues. The germline V gene encodes CDR1 DFQATT and CDR2 SNEGSKA (reference sequence). The CDR3 is CSAREVGEGETQYF. In DNA form, the CDR3 reads TGCAGTGCTAGAGAGGTCGGGGAGGGTGAGACCCAGTACTTC.

The gene calls are TRBV10-2 and TRBJ2-1; 7 positions agree with TRBD1. This CDR3 comprises 15 residues. V lost 3 bases to trimming and J lost 7 bases; unmatched junction nucleotides: 9. Germline CDR1 reads WSHSY; CDR2 reads SAAADI. DNA for the CDR3: TGCGCCAGCAGTGATCGTACAGGGGCCTGGAATGAGCAGTTCTTC. This translates into CASSDRTGAWNEQFF.

Written as DNA, the CDR3 is TGCAGCGTGGGTCGCGACAGAAGGTCGGACACTGAAGCTTTCTTT. Protein: CSVGRDRRSDTEAFF. The chain couples TRBV29-1 to TRBJ1-1; D perhaps matches TRBD1 (5 bases). V lost 6 bases, J lost 3 bases, and 20 bases lay in between. Germline values: CDR1 SQVTM, CDR2 ANQGSEA. CDR3 size: 15 residues.

A few counts support this clonotype. V gene TRBV4-3 combines with J gene TRBJ1-1, with TRBD1 matching over 7 bases. This CDR3 comprises 13 residues. Germline values: CDR1 LGHNA, CDR2 YSLEER. V shed 8 bases, J shed 5 bases, and the junction held 8 bases outside the gene matches. As DNA, the CDR3 is TGCGCCAGCTCTCGGGCAGGGGGGACTGAAGCTTTCTTT. This sequence encodes CASSRAGGTEAFF.

This clonotype turned up a few times. The chain recombines TRBV12-3 or TRBV12-4 with TRBJ2-5, with D possibly TRBD2 on 5 matching bases. This CDR3 is built from 15 residues. Trimming stripped 5 bases from V and 4 bases from J, with 17 bases between. This chain's CDR3 is CASSRAPGDVETQYF. The CDR3 DNA reads TGTGCCAGCAGTCGCGCACCCGGGGATGTAGAGACCCAGTACTTC.

In this sample, this clonotype turned up a few times. The DNA for the CDR3 is TGTGCCAGCAGTCTCCGGGACTTCACCGGGGAGCTGTTTTTT. Its protein is CASSLRDFTGELFF. The chain joins TRBV28 to TRBJ2-2; TRBD2 is a possible D gene (6 bases). Trimming cost V 5 bases and J 4 bases, with 11 bases left between them. The length of the CDR3 is 14 residues. The germline V gene has CDR1 MDHEN and CDR2 SYDVKM.

This clonotype was detected a few times. This chain connects TRBV6-2 or TRBV6-3 to TRBJ2-7; D is possibly TRBD1 (5 bases). Germline V gives CDR1 MNHEY, CDR2 SVGEGT. The V gene lost 0 bases and the J gene lost 3 bases, with 9 bases spanning the gap. The CDR3 spans 14 residues. CDR3 protein: CASSYSMQGYEQYF. In nucleotides, the CDR3 is TGTGCCAGCAGTTACTCGATGCAGGGCTACGAGCAGTACTTC.

Only one count was recorded for this clonotype. The rearrangement joins TRBV5-2 to TRBJ2-5; the table gives TRBD1 as D, unverified against the DNA. TRBV5-2 is recorded as a pseudogene. The CDR3 is 14 residues long. As DNA, the CDR3 is TGTGCCAGCAGCTTGTTCAGGGACGGGGAGACCCAGTACTTC. Protein sequence: CASSLFRDGETQYF.

The genes are TRBV6-1 and TRBJ2-5; 8 bases map to TRBD1. The V gene's germline CDR1 is MNHNS and CDR2 SASEGT. J was trimmed by 6 bases and V by 5 bases; bases with no gene match: 11. There are 15 residues in the CDR3. This CDR3 is CASSPQLDRAKTQYF. The CDR3 nucleotides read TGTGCCAGCAGTCCCCAATTGGACAGGGCCAAGACCCAGTACTTC.

The rearrangement links TRBV6-5 to TRBJ2-7, with TRBD1 identical over 10 bases. The CDR3 covers 16 residues. Trimming took 2 bases from V and 2 from J; bases not matched to a gene: 6. Per the germline V gene, CDR1 is MNHEY and CDR2 is SVGAGI. The CDR3 DNA reads as TGTGCCAGCAGTTACGGGGGACAGGGGACAACCTACGAGCAGTACTTC. Its protein product is CASSYGGQGTTYEQYF.

This chain links TRBV20-1 with TRBJ2-1, with D perhaps given as TRBD1 or TRBD2 (5 bases each). The germline CDR1 and CDR2 sequences are DFQATT and SNEGSKA (reference sequence). V was clipped by 5 bases and J by 4 bases, with 18 bases between them. The CDR3 covers 15 residues. Here the CDR3 reads CSAPGAKYRYNEQFF. The CDR3 nucleotides are TGCAGTGCTCCCGGGGCTAAGTACAGGTACAATGAGCAGTTCTTC.